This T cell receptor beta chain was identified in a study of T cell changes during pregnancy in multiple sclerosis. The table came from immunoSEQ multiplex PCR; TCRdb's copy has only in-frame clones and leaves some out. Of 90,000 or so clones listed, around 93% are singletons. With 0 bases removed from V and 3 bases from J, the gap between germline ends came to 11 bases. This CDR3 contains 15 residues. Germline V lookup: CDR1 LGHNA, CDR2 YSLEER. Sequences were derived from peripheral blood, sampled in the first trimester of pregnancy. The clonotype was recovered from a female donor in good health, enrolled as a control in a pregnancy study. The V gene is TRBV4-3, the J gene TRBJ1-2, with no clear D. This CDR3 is CASSQDSGMDYGYTF. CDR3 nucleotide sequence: TGCGCCAGCAGCCAAGATAGCGGGATGGACTATGGCTACACCTTC.